The 12 T cell receptor beta chains given below trace back to one sample, sequenced in a study of blood T cell repertoires in COVID-19. This table comes from immunoSEQ multiplex PCR, and its TCRdb copy is limited to in-frame clones, with some not included. In the table there are some 130,000 clones, around 85% of which are singletons. The sequencing sample was made of peripheral blood. The origin of the receptors is a woman between 45 and 65 years old with acute or convalescent COVID-19.

This clone occurred a few times. The chain has TRBV3-1 (or the pseudogene TRBV3-2) and TRBJ1-5; no firm D call. Germline V gene sequence: CDR1 LGHDT, CDR2 YNNKEL (reference sequence). The CDR3 length is 13 residues. The V end lost 0 bases, the J end lost 7 bases, and 7 bases lay between the germline ends. The CDR3 coding sequence is TGTGCCAGCAGCCAAGAGCGAGGCCAGCCCCAGCATTTT. This sequence encodes CASSQERGQPQHF.

The gene calls are TRBV29-1 and TRBJ2-1; 11 bases fit TRBD2. This CDR3 comprises 15 residues. Germline assignment: CDR1 SQVTM and CDR2 ANQGSEA. The J segment lost 8 bases and the V segment lost 4 bases, leaving 10 bases of the junction unmatched. CDR3 bases: TGCAGCGTTGCGGGACTAGCGGCGCTCTTAGATGAGCAGTTCTTC. Encoded protein: CSVAGLAALLDEQFF.

The gene calls are TRBV30 and TRBJ1-2; D is possibly TRBD1 (6 bases). The CDR3 covers 13 residues. Trimming shortened V by 3 bases and J by 7 bases, and 15 bases separated the two germline ends. CDR1 and CDR2 from the germline V gene are GTSNPN and SVGIG (reference sequence). The CDR3 DNA sequence: TGTGCCTGGAGGAGGGGGAGGGAGGGTGGCTACACCTTC. Its protein product is CAWRRGREGGYTF.

The chain uses TRBV5-4 and TRBJ1-4; D not resolved. The germline gives CDR1 SGHNT, CDR2 YYREEE (reference sequence). The V gene lost 5 bases and the J gene lost 0 bases, with 8 bases spanning the gap. CDR3 length: 14 residues. The DNA for the CDR3 is TGTGCCAGCAGGCCCGGGACAACTAATGAAAAACTGTTTTTT. It translates to CASRPGTTNEKLFF.

The gene calls are TRBV5-1 and TRBJ2-2, with D possibly matching TRBD2 (7 bases). Trimming took off 1 base at V and 2 bases at J, with 12 bases between the two ends. Per germline, CDR1 SGHRS and CDR2 YFSETQ. This CDR3 is 16 amino acids long. The chain's CDR3 is CASSLWGGINTGELFF. CDR3 nucleotide sequence: TGCGCCAGCAGCTTGTGGGGGGGCATCAACACCGGGGAGCTGTTTTTT.

V gene TRBV9 combines with J gene TRBJ2-7, with 11 bases that match TRBD1. Germline V gene sequence: CDR1 SGDLS, CDR2 YYNGEE. CDR3 length: 15 residues. The V segment lost 2 bases and the J segment 5 bases; nucleotides outside the gene matches: 6. The CDR3 loop reads CASSVTPGQGDEQYF. The DNA of the CDR3 is TGTGCCAGCAGCGTTACACCGGGACAGGGGGACGAGCAGTACTTC.

The genes are TRBV6-5 and TRBJ2-7; 8 nucleotides agree with TRBD1. J gave up 3 bases and V 5 bases, and 9 bases lay outside the gene matches. The CDR3 is 15 amino acids. Germline V CDR1 and CDR2: MNHEY, SVGAGI. The DNA for the CDR3 is TGTGCCAGCAGTCCAGCCGGGGACAGGTACTACGAGCAGTACTTC. It encodes CASSPAGDRYYEQYF.

This rearrangement joins TRBV5-1 to TRBJ1-4; tentative D call: TRBD1 (5 bases). Germline CDR1 is SGHRS and CDR2 is YFSETQ. V was clipped by 2 bases and J by 8 bases, with 19 bases between them. CDR3 length: 16 amino acids. The CDR3 region has the DNA TGCGCCAGCAGCTTAGAGGGGACGGGAGTGGGAGAAAAACTGTTTTTT. Protein: CASSLEGTGVGEKLFF.

The sample holds a few counts of this clone. The J gene is TRBJ2-7, the V gene TRBV19; TRBD1 is a possible D gene (6 bases). CDR3 size: 14 residues. The V gene's germline CDR1 is LNHDA and CDR2 SQIVND (reference sequence). The V end was cut by 4 bases, the J end by 3 bases, with 13 bases between. This chain's CDR3 is CASSTSGHLYEQYF. Here the CDR3 DNA reads TGTGCCAGTAGTACCTCGGGACACCTCTACGAGCAGTACTTC.

This clone showed up just once. The chain combines TRBV19 with TRBJ2-3, with D uncertain. The CDR3 covers 15 residues. The V end was cut by 5 bases, the J end by 0 bases, with 12 bases between. Germline V gives CDR1 LNHDA, CDR2 SQIVND (reference sequence). The CDR3 sequence: CASSLSPVSTDTQYF. The CDR3 DNA reads as TGTGCCAGTAGTCTCTCCCCAGTAAGCACAGATACGCAGTATTTT.

The gene calls are TRBV3-1 (or the pseudogene TRBV3-2) and TRBJ1-6; D remains unclear. V dropped 1 base and J dropped 8 bases, with 6 bases sitting between them. The CDR3 consists of 13 residues. The germline gives CDR1 LGHDT, CDR2 YNNKEL (reference sequence). This CDR3 reads CASSQGGYSPLHF. The DNA of the CDR3 is TGTGCCAGCAGCCAAGGAGGTTATTCACCCCTCCACTTT.

The chain employs TRBV19 and TRBJ1-5; no firm D call. Trimming stripped 7 bases from V and 0 bases from J, with 13 bases between. Germline CDR1 is LNHDA and CDR2 is SQIVND (reference sequence). This CDR3 spans 15 amino acids. CDR3 sequence reads: CASTLREYSNQPQHF. CDR3 bases: TGTGCCAGTACTCTCCGGGAATATAGCAATCAGCCCCAGCATTTT.